This T cell receptor beta chain was sequenced for a study of TIL therapy for anti-PD-1-resistant metastatic lung cancer. The time point: pre-treatment sample, taken before nivolumab and TIL therapy. The libraries were made with immunoSEQ v3. Assay used: immunoSEQ multiplex PCR; TCRdb lists only in-frame clones, some missing. The table lists about 50,000 clones, around 85% of them singletons. This sample comprised blood, obtained at baseline. The sequence was collected from a person aged 25 to 80 with non-small cell lung cancer.

CDR3 sequence (DNA): TGCGGTCCCCGGGTGGGGTATCCCCTCCCCGGCGAGACCCAGTACTTC. This gives the protein CGPRVGYPLPGETQYF. The rearrangement joins TRBV23-1 to TRBJ2-5; D not resolved. TRBV23-1 is annotated as an ORF whose role is uncertain. CDR3 length: 16 amino acids.